The sequence of this T cell receptor beta chain was determined in a study of tumor-infiltrating lymphocytes in localized non-small cell lung cancer. Study results and caveats: IM1 and IM2 tumors showed no difference in T-cell fraction. Tumor T-cell fraction was not associated with recurrence-free survival.

This clone is a singleton in its sample. The antigen remains unidentified. Trimming stripped 4 bases from V and 0 bases from J, with 10 bases between. This CDR3 comprises 14 residues. CDR1 and CDR2 from the germline V gene are GTSNPN and SVGIG (reference sequence). Sequenced by immunoSEQ multiplex PCR; TCRdb stores in-frame clones only, minus some. Among approximately 21,000 clones, 80% were seen once, and the ten largest hold 3.4%. The chain recombines TRBV30 with TRBJ2-1; D is unclear. Material for sequencing was lung tumor tissue. The origin of this receptor is a human donor with non-small cell lung cancer. This chain's CDR3 is CAWTVQSSYNEQFF. DNA for the CDR3: TGTGCCTGGACGGTCCAGTCCTCCTACAATGAGCAGTTCTTC.